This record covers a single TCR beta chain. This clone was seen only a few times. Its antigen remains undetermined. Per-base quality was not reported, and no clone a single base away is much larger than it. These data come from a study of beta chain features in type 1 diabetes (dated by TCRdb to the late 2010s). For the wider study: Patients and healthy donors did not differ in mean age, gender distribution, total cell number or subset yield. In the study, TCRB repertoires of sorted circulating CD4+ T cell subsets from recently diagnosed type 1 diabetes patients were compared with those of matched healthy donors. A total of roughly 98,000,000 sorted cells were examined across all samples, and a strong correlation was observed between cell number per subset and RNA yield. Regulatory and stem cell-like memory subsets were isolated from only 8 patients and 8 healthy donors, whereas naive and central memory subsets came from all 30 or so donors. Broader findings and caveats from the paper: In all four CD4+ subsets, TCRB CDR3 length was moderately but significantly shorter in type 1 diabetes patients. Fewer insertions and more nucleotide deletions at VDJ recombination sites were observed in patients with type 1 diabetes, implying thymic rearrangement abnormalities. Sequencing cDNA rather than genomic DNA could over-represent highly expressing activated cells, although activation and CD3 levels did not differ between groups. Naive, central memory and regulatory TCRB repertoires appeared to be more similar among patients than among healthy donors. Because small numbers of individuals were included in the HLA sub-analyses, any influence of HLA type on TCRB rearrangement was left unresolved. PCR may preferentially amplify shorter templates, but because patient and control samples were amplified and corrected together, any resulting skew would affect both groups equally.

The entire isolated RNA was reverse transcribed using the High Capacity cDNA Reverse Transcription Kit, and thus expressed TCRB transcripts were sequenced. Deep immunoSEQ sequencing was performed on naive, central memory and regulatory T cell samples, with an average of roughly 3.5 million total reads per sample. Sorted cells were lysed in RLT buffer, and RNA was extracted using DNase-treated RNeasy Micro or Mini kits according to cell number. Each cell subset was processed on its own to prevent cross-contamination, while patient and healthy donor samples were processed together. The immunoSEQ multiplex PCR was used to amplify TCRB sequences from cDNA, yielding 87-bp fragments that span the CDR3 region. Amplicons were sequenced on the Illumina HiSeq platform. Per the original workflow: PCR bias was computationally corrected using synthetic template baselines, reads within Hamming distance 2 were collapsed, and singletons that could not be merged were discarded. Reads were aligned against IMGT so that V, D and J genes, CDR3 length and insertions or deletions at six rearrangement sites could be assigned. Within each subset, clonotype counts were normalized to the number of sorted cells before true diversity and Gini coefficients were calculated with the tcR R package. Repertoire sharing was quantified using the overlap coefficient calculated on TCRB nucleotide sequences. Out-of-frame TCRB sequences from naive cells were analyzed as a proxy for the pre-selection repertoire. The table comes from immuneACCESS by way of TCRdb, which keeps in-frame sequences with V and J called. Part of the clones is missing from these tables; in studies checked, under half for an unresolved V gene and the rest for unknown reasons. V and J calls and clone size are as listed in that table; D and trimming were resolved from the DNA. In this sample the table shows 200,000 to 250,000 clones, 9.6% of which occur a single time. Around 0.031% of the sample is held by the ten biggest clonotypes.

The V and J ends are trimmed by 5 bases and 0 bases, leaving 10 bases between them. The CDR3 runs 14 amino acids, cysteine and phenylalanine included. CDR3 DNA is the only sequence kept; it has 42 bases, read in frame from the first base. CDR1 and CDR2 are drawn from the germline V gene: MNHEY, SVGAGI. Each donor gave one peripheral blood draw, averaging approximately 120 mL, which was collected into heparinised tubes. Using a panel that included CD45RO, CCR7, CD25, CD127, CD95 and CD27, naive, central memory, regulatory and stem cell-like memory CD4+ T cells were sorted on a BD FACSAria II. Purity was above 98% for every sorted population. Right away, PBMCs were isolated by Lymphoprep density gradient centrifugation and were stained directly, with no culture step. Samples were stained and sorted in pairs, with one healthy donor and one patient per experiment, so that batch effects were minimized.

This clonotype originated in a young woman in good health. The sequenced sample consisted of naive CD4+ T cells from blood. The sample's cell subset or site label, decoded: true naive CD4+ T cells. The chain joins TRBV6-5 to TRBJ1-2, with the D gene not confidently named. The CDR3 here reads CASSNFRANYGYTF. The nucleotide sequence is TGTGCCAGCAGTAACTTTAGAGCTAACTATGGCTACACCTTC.